The 10 T cell receptor beta chains presented below share a single source sample, sequenced in a study of T cell changes during pregnancy in multiple sclerosis. Profiling relied on immunoSEQ multiplex PCR, and the TCRdb table lists in-frame clones only, not all of them. The sample includes some 71,000 clones, approximately 91% of them seen just once. This sample comprised peripheral blood, obtained in the third trimester of pregnancy. These receptor sequences come from a female donor with multiple sclerosis, enrolled in a pregnancy study.

The chain couples TRBV5-1 to TRBJ1-1, with D possibly matching TRBD1 (5 bases). The germline CDR1 and CDR2 sequences are SGHRS and YFSETQ. The CDR3 has 15 amino acids. V dropped 2 bases and J dropped 1 base, with 12 bases sitting between them. In nucleotides, the CDR3 is TGCGCCAGCAGCTTCACGGGACTCCCGAACACTGAAGCTTTCTTT. Protein product: CASSFTGLPNTEAFF. The variable domain in full, completed from reference TRBV5-1 and TRBJ1-1, reads KAGVTQTPRYLIKTRGQQVTLSCSPISGHRSVSWYQQTPGQGLQFLFEYFSETQRNKGNFPGRFSGRQFSNSRSEMNVSTLELGDSALYLCASSFTGLPNTEAFFGQGTRLTVV.

The V gene is TRBV5-5, the J gene TRBJ2-7, with 9 nucleotides matching TRBD1. The CDR3 spans 13 residues. V was clipped by 6 bases and J by 7 bases; unmatched bases: 8. In germline, CDR1 is SGHKS, CDR2 YYEKEE (reference sequence). The CDR3 loop is CASIRTGVEEQYF. Here the CDR3 DNA reads TGTGCCAGCATCCGGACAGGGGTGGAGGAGCAGTACTTC.

The V gene is TRBV28, the J gene TRBJ2-3, with D maybe TRBD1 (5 bases). CDR3 length equals 12 residues. CDR1 and CDR2 (germline): MDHEN, SYDVKM. The germline V and J ends were trimmed by 5 bases and 7 bases, with 10 bases remaining between them. The CDR3 sequence is CASSLGANTQYF. CDR3 nucleotides: TGTGCCAGCAGTCTTGGGGCAAATACGCAGTATTTT. The variable domain in full, with the rest retrieved from reference TRBV28 and TRBJ2-3, is DVKVTQSSRYLVKRTGEKVFLECVQDMDHENMFWYRQDPGLGLRLIYFSYDVKMKEKGDIPEGYSVSREKKERFSLILESASTNQTSMYLCASSLGANTQYFGPGTRLTVL.

V and J are TRBV9 and TRBJ2-2; D is perhaps TRBD1 (5 bases). V lost 3 bases and J 3 bases, leaving 12 bases between the germline ends. The V gene's germline CDR1 is SGDLS and CDR2 YYNGEE. The CDR3 has 15 amino acids. CDR3 sequence (DNA): TGTGCCAGCAGCGGAATCTTAGGGGACACCGGGGAGCTGTTTTTT. Residues: CASSGILGDTGELFF. Looking up the rest from reference TRBV9 and TRBJ2-2 gives the full variable domain: DSGVTQTPKHLITATGQRVTLRCSPRSGDLSVYWYQQSLDQGLQFLIQYYNGEERAKGNILERFSAQQFPDLHSELNLSSLELGDSALYFCASSGILGDTGELFFGEGSRLTVL.

The chain joins TRBV25-1 to TRBJ1-6; a possible D gene is TRBD1 (6 bases). Germline CDR1 and CDR2: MGHDK and SYGVNS. This CDR3 is built from 16 residues. V gave up 4 bases and J gave up 5 bases, with 15 bases separating them. CDR3: CASSAMGTGNNSPLHF. The DNA of the CDR3 is TGTGCCAGCAGTGCTATGGGAACAGGGAATAATTCACCCCTCCACTTT.

The chain employs TRBV7-9 and TRBJ2-3; unclear D gene. The V end was cut by 11 bases, the J end by 2 bases, with 11 bases between. Germline CDR1 reads SEHNR; CDR2 reads FQNEAQ (reference sequence). The CDR3 contains 12 residues. DNA of the CDR3: TGTGCCCCGCAGGTTCTCACAGATACGCAGTATTTT. It translates to CAPQVLTDTQYF.

In DNA, the CDR3 is TGTGCCAGCTCACCAGGGACAGAGAATGAAAAACTGTTTTTT. This gives the protein CASSPGTENEKLFF. The J gene is TRBJ1-4, the V gene TRBV18, with TRBD1 identical over 7 bases. Unmatched junction bases numbered 2, after V lost 2 bases and J lost 5 bases. Germline V CDR1 and CDR2: KGHSH, LQKENI. This CDR3 is built from 14 residues.

The CDR3 bases are TGTGCTAGTGGTTTGGTAATCAGTGGGGCGGGGAAGGGCTACACCTTC. It is translated as CASGLVISGAGKGYTF. V and J are TRBV12-5 and TRBJ1-2; a weak D match, TRBD1 (5 bases). The CDR3 contains 16 residues. V shed 0 bases and J shed 8 bases, with 19 bases lying between them. From germline, CDR1 is LGHNT and CDR2 FRNRAP.

The J gene is TRBJ2-2, the V gene TRBV2, with 12 bases lining up with TRBD2. There are 16 residues in the CDR3. Germline V lookup: CDR1 SNHLY, CDR2 FYNNEI. J was trimmed by 6 bases and V by 4 bases; bases with no gene match: 6. CDR3 amino acids: CASSGLAGEMAGELFF. In nucleotides, the CDR3 is TGTGCCAGCAGTGGACTAGCGGGGGAGATGGCCGGGGAGCTGTTTTTT.

With regard to this clone: The same CDR3 can be traced to other DNA sequences in this sample. The chain links TRBV19 to TRBJ1-1; D might be TRBD1 (5 bases). The CDR3 spans 14 residues. The germline V gene has CDR1 LNHDA and CDR2 SQIVND (reference sequence). V lost 2 bases to trimming and J lost 3 bases, with 10 bases between them. The DNA for the CDR3 is TGTGCCAGTAGTATAATTGACAGAGACACTGAAGCTTTCTTT. This sequence encodes CASSIIDRDTEAFF.